The sequence of this T cell receptor (beta chain) was determined in a study of OX40 agonist ivuxolimab in advanced cancers. Whole-study context: An anti-OX40 (CD134) antibody with agonistic activity, ivuxolimab, was administered to patients. There were three patients with partial responses, one having hepatocellular carcinoma and two cutaneous melanoma.

Assay: immunoSEQ multiplex PCR; the TCRdb copy retains only in-frame clones and omits some. The sample has around 60,000 clones, roughly 84% seen once. General study findings and limits: CD4+ and CD8+ blood T cells expanded clonally by week 6 at 0.1 to 3.0 mg/kg.

CDR3 size: 15 residues. Per germline, CDR1 SGHTA and CDR2 FQGNSA. V lost 1 base to trimming and J lost 3 bases, with 10 bases between them. With respect to this clone: The antigen remains unidentified.

The TCR sequence derives from an adult with an advanced solid tumor such as melanoma, head and neck, liver or kidney cancer. The chain uses TRBV7-2 and TRBJ1-5, with unresolved D. The sequencing here drew on CD4+ or CD8+ T cells sorted from blood, taken in a trial of the OX40 agonist ivuxolimab. The CDR3 protein is CASSLGSSTNQPQHF. CDR3 nucleotide sequence: TGTGCCAGCAGCTTAGGATCCAGCACCAATCAGCCCCAGCATTTT.